What follows is one T cell receptor beta chain and its context. Measured with immunoSEQ multiplex PCR; TCRdb has only the in-frame clones, and not every one. The sample has about 230,000 clones; roughly 84% are singletons. The V segment lost 5 bases and the J segment 7 bases; nucleotides outside the gene matches: 14. From germline, CDR1 is SGHRS and CDR2 YFSETQ. The CDR3 has 15 residues. These data originate in a study of blood T cell repertoires in COVID-19. Looking at the study overall: Nucleic acid was either cDNA or gDNA, and it came from T cells, B-cell-depleted T cells, or PBMCs.

The genes are TRBV5-1 and TRBJ2-7; 8 bases are shared with TRBD1. Sequenced input: peripheral blood. The sequence was obtained from a man aged 40-50 years with acute or convalescent COVID-19. CDR3 nucleotides: TGCGCCAGCAGTGAATCCCGGGACAGGTCGATTGAGCAGTACTTC. This sequence encodes CASSESRDRSIEQYF.